This entry lists 2 T cell receptor beta chains sequenced from one sample in a study of T cells in Graves' hyperthyroidism and ophthalmopathy (dated by TCRdb to between 2019 and 2020). The method was multiplex PCR. Sequencing instrument: Illumina HiSeq 2000. Amplification of TCR beta CDR3 regions was carried out from RNA transcripts. The first round of RT-PCR for the TCR CDR3 was performed with the HTBI primer set and the Qiagen OneStep RT-PCR kit. The public reads were quality trimmed at Q25 with fastp and then assembled into clones with MiXCR by TCRdb, keeping productive beta chains. When rows share a CDR3 protein, they turn into one entry using the most common DNA and genes. The sample data list about 200,000 distinct CDR3 sequences, and roughly a sixth of these were observed just once. The biggest ten clones account for 53% of the sample. Sequencing was carried out using blood. The receptors were gathered from a woman in her forties or fifties with Graves' hyperthyroidism.

This clonotype was seen many times. Written as DNA, the CDR3 is TGTGCCAGCAGCCAAGGGACTAGCACAGATACGCAGTATTTT. It codes for CASSQGTSTDTQYF. V is TRBV3-1 and J is TRBJ2-3; D might be TRBD2 (5 bases). From germline, CDR1 is LGHDT and CDR2 YNNKEL (reference sequence). V shed 1 base and J shed 0 bases, with 5 bases lying between them. The CDR3 covers 14 residues.

The V gene is TRBV10-3, the J gene TRBJ2-3; 12 bases are shared with TRBD2. This CDR3 comprises 16 residues. V lost 6 bases, J lost 3 bases, and 7 bases stayed unmatched. Germline V lookup: CDR1 ENHRY, CDR2 SYGVKD. CDR3 sequence: CAIRPRGLAGTDTQYF. The CDR3 DNA follows: TGTGCCATCAGACCCCGGGGACTAGCGGGTACAGATACGCAGTATTTT.